Listed below are T cell receptor beta chains from one sample, sequenced in a study of cytomegalovirus exposure and HLA in healthy donors. Method: immunoSEQ multiplex PCR; TCRdb's copy keeps in-frame clones and lacks some. This sample has 77,000 or so clones, with around 84% found just once. Input material: PBMCs. The receptors come from a man in his 70s in good health and CMV-seropositive. CDR3s include the opening cysteine and the closing phenylalanine or tryptophan. D genes are given only for firm matches. Where a row states a size, it is once, few, many or the class of an expanded clone; other rows omit it.

length	V	D	size	J	CDR3	DNA
12	TRBV6-6	NA	few	TRBJ2-2	CASSPLTGELFF	TGTGCCAGCAGCCCACTAACCGGGGAGCTGTTTTTT
13	TRBV5-1	NA	NA	TRBJ1-1	CASSFGTGAEAFF	TGCGCCAGCAGCTTCGGCACGGGGGCTGAAGCTTTCTTT
15	TRBV4-3	NA	NA	TRBJ1-1	CASSQDQQGGTEAFF	TGCGCCAGCAGCCAAGATCAACAGGGCGGAACTGAAGCTTTCTTT
15	TRBV11-2	NA	NA	TRBJ2-7	CASSLEMNGPYEQYF	TGTGCCAGCAGCTTAGAGATGAACGGTCCCTACGAGCAGTACTTC
13	TRBV30	NA	once	TRBJ1-3	CAWGGGSGNTIYF	TGTGCCTGGGGAGGAGGGTCTGGAAACACCATATATTTT
16	TRBV4-2	TRBD2	NA	TRBJ2-3	CASSQAAGGGTDTQYF	TGTGCCAGCAGCCAGGCCGCGGGAGGGGGCACAGATACGCAGTATTTT
19	TRBV4-1	TRBD1	NA	TRBJ2-3	CASSQDPGQGVPLTDTQYF	TGCGCCAGCAGCCAGGACCCGGGACAGGGGGTTCCCCTCACAGATACGCAGTATTTT
15	TRBV7-9	NA	NA	TRBJ2-7	CASSSRDRISYEQYF	TGTGCCAGCAGCTCGCGAGACAGGATATCCTACGAGCAGTACTTC
11	TRBV11-2	NA	once	TRBJ2-3	CASLSTDTQYF	TGTGCCAGTCTGAGCACAGATACGCAGTATTTT
16	TRBV19	NA	once	TRBJ2-2	CASSIPSRGPTGELFF	TGTGCCAGTAGTATTCCTTCCCGAGGTCCCACCGGGGAGCTGTTTTTT
14	TRBV18	TRBD1	NA	TRBJ2-7	CASSNTDREGEQYF	TGTGCCAGCTCAAATACGGACAGGGAAGGCGAGCAGTACTTC
15	TRBV6-1	TRBD1	NA	TRBJ2-7	CASSYLTGGYYEQYF	TGTGCCAGCAGCTACCTTACAGGGGGCTACTACGAGCAGTACTTC
16	TRBV2	TRBD2	NA	TRBJ2-2	CASSERSSGGAGELFF	TGTGCCAGCAGCGAACGGTCTAGCGGGGGGGCCGGGGAGCTGTTTTTT
13	TRBV11-2	TRBD1	NA	TRBJ1-2	CASSATGAYGYTF	TGTGCCAGCAGCGCGACAGGGGCCTATGGCTACACCTTC
17	TRBV29-1	TRBD2	NA	TRBJ2-1	CSVERLAGRSPYNEQFF	TGCAGCGTTGAACGGCTAGCGGGACGATCACCCTACAATGAGCAGTTCTTC
14	TRBV5-1	NA	NA	TRBJ1-2	CASSLEGRDSGYTF	TGCGCCAGCAGCTTGGAGGGCAGGGATAGTGGCTACACCTTC
15	TRBV6-5	TRBD1	NA	TRBJ1-5	CASRALDRVSQPQHF	TGTGCCAGCAGAGCGCTGGACAGGGTCAGTCAGCCCCAGCATTTT
14	TRBV29-1	TRBD2	few	TRBJ2-3	CSVASGRASDTQYF	TGCAGCGTAGCTAGCGGGAGGGCCTCAGATACGCAGTATTTT
15	TRBV7-6	NA	NA	TRBJ1-1	CASSSTTTGNTEAFF	TGTGCCAGCAGCTCGACAACGACAGGGAACACTGAAGCTTTCTTT
12	TRBV29-1	NA	NA	TRBJ2-7	CSVEESSYEQYF	TGCAGCGTTGAGGAGAGCTCCTACGAGCAGTACTTC
14	TRBV27	TRBD1	NA	TRBJ2-7	CASSLDTGGGEQYF	TGTGCCAGCAGTTTGGACACAGGGGGCGGCGAGCAGTACTTC
15	TRBV7-7	TRBD1	NA	TRBJ2-1	CASSFGQGGYNEQFF	TGTGCCAGCAGCTTCGGACAGGGTGGCTACAATGAGCAGTTCTTC
17	TRBV23-1	TRBD1	NA	TRBJ1-3	CASSQDRQINSGNTIYF	TGCGCCAGCAGCCAGGACAGGCAAATTAACTCTGGAAACACCATATATTTT
14	TRBV18	NA	NA	TRBJ2-7	CASSPRSGSDEQYF	TGTGCCAGCTCACCAAGGTCAGGATCGGACGAGCAGTACTTC
19	TRBV7-3	TRBD2	NA	TRBJ2-3	CASSLTGGGLAGHADTQYF	TGTGCCAGCAGCTTAACAGGTGGAGGACTAGCGGGACACGCAGATACGCAGTATTTT
14	TRBV5-4	TRBD1	NA	TRBJ1-1	CASSLGQGAPEAFF	TGTGCCAGCAGCTTGGGCCAGGGGGCACCTGAAGCTTTCTTT
13	TRBV11-2	TRBD2	NA	TRBJ2-1	CASFGRGGQEQFF	TGTGCCTCATTCGGGCGGGGGGGCCAAGAGCAGTTCTTC
13	TRBV6-5	NA	NA	TRBJ2-3	CASSNLATDTQYF	TGTGCCAGCAGTAACTTAGCCACAGATACGCAGTATTTT
17	TRBV5-8	NA	NA	TRBJ2-2	CASSPFKGRTVAGELFF	TGTGCCAGCAGCCCATTCAAGGGGCGAACGGTTGCCGGGGAGCTGTTTTTT
14	TRBV7-2	NA	NA	TRBJ2-7	CASSLGGGAYEQYF	TGTGCCAGCAGCTTAGGAGGGGGGGCCTACGAGCAGTACTTC
15	TRBV5-1	NA	NA	TRBJ2-3	CASSLVPGGTDTQYF	TGCGCCAGCAGCTTGGTCCCAGGGGGCACAGATACGCAGTATTTT
15	TRBV2	TRBD1	NA	TRBJ1-5	CASSPGQGMEQPQHF	TGTGCCAGCAGTCCGGGACAGGGGATGGAACAGCCCCAGCATTTT
19	TRBV30	TRBD2	NA	TRBJ2-1	CAWSVTEGLAGVSFNEQFF	TGTGCCTGGAGTGTAACGGAGGGACTAGCGGGAGTCTCATTCAATGAGCAGTTCTTC
14	TRBV11-2	TRBD1	NA	TRBJ1-1	CASSATGLNTEAFF	TGTGCCAGCAGCGCGACAGGGTTGAACACTGAAGCTTTCTTT